This T cell receptor (beta chain) was recorded in a study of monozygotic twins with cystic fibrosis. CDR1 and CDR2 from the germline V gene are SGHRS and YFSETQ. J gave up 6 bases and V 7 bases, and 10 bases lay outside the gene matches. The CDR3 consists of 14 residues. Study findings and constraints: Monozygotic CF twins shared more identical nucleotide clonotypes than unrelated patients. Median Simpson clonality of roughly 0.0093 suggested naive T cells predominated. V usage most resembled the co-twin in 13 of 16 pairs. No link emerged between shared CDR3 counts and age, concordance or severity.

In the case of this clone: Its specificity is not known.

This table comes from immunoSEQ multiplex PCR, and its TCRdb copy is limited to in-frame clones, with some not included. The repertoire includes some 32,000 clones, roughly 97% of them detected once, and 0.17% sits in the top ten. The gene calls are TRBV5-1 and TRBJ1-2; 9 bases line up with TRBD1. Specimen: blood. The origin of this receptor is a girl aged 2-10 years with cystic fibrosis. In DNA, the CDR3 is TGCGCCAGCGGGGAATCCGGGACAGGGAATGGCTACACCTTC. Protein product: CASGESGTGNGYTF.